This note documents a single TCR beta chain sequence. The sample belongs to a study of low-dose radiotherapy and immunotherapy resistance in tumors. TRAV- and TRBV-specific primers, spanning alpha and beta chains, primed first-strand cDNA. TCRs were amplified for approximately 21 PCR cycles with a constant-region primer and V-primer adapter. TCRdb reanalysed the reads using MiXCR and keeps one entry per CDR3 protein. The data hold approximately 12,000 distinct CDR3 sequences, with 60% observed a single time. With V trimmed by 8 bases and J by 6 bases, 6 bases remained unmatched. CDR1 and CDR2 from the germline V gene are SQVTM and ANQGSEA. The CDR3 is 11 residues long.

This chain links TRBV29-1 with TRBJ1-2, with 7 bases identical to TRBD1. This clonotype originated in a human donor with advanced metastatic prostate, ovarian, gallbladder or colorectal cancer (not recorded which). This table probably holds off-target reads from a library built for another chain. The CDR3 DNA reads TGCAGCACACAGGGGCCCGATGGCTACACCTTC. This translates into CSTQGPDGYTF.